The 17 T cell receptor beta chains given below trace back to one sample, sequenced in a study of blood T cell repertoires in COVID-19. Measured with immunoSEQ multiplex PCR; TCRdb has only the in-frame clones, and not every one. Found here are more than 300,000 clones, 80% to 90% of them singletons; the top ten hold more than 9%. The material sequenced was peripheral blood. The source of these receptors is a woman aged 25-40 years with COVID-19, enrolled during active disease.

The V and J genes are TRBV11-3 and TRBJ2-2; 15 bases fit TRBD2. Germline V lookup: CDR1 SGHNT, CDR2 YENEEA. Trimming at V came to 5 bases and at J to 7 bases, leaving 8 bases not matched to a gene. The CDR3 is 17 amino acids. The CDR3 sequence: CASSKGLAGGFGGELFF. The CDR3 DNA reads TGTGCCAGCAGCAAAGGACTAGCGGGAGGGTTTGGCGGGGAGCTGTTTTTT.

The chain couples TRBV19 to TRBJ2-2, with D perhaps matching TRBD2 (6 bases). Trimming cost V 6 bases and J 5 bases, with 13 bases left between them. CDR3 length: 14 residues. CDR1 is LNHDA, CDR2 SQIVND, per germline (reference sequence). In nucleotides, the CDR3 is TGTGCCAGTAGCCGTTGGGGGGAAACCGGGGAGCTGTTTTTT. Translating it yields CASSRWGETGELFF.

This clone has a single count. The CDR3 loop is CASSEVGQSMNTEAFF. In DNA form, the CDR3 reads TGTGCCAGCAGTGAAGTGGGACAGTCCATGAACACTGAAGCTTTCTTT. The V call is TRBV2, the J call TRBJ1-1, with 7 bases aligning to TRBD1. V shed 1 base and J 0 bases; nucleotides not matched to a gene: 5. Germline assignment: CDR1 SNHLY and CDR2 FYNNEI. This CDR3 comprises 16 residues.

CDR3 DNA: TGTGCCAGCAGTTACCTGGGACAGGGTCAAGAAAAACTGTTTTTT. Translating it yields CASSYLGQGQEKLFF. The chain couples TRBV6-5 to TRBJ1-4; TRBD1 agrees at 9 bases. Losses at the gene ends were 2 bases for V and 8 bases for J; bases not matched to a gene: 6. Germline V gene sequence: CDR1 MNHEY, CDR2 SVGAGI. The CDR3 is made up of 15 amino acids.

The rearrangement links TRBV5-1 to TRBJ2-6; D not resolved. Germline V lookup: CDR1 SGHRS, CDR2 YFSETQ. Trimming cost V 0 bases and J 4 bases, with 11 bases left between them. The CDR3 is 16 residues long. CDR3 in amino acids: CASSLDVLLGANVLTF. CDR3 DNA: TGCGCCAGCAGCTTGGATGTCTTGTTGGGGGCCAACGTCCTGACTTTC.

V and J are TRBV7-6 and TRBJ2-7, with a weak D call TRBD1 (6 bases). Trimming took 1 base from V and 2 from J, leaving 6 bases between them. The length of the CDR3 is 13 residues. Germline CDR1 reads SGHVS; CDR2 reads FNYEAQ. CDR3 residues: CASSLGTAYEQYF. The CDR3 DNA reads as TGTGCCAGCAGCTTAGGGACAGCCTACGAGCAGTACTTC.

The chain couples TRBV20-1 to TRBJ1-2; D unresolved. Germline assignment: CDR1 DFQATT and CDR2 SNEGSKA (reference sequence). This CDR3 is built from 13 residues. V was pared by 3 bases and J by 3 bases, with 11 bases between. The DNA for the CDR3 is TGCAGTGCTAGTACTAATCCCGACTATGGCTACACCTTC. This gives the protein CSASTNPDYGYTF.

The CDR3, as DNA: TGTGCCAGCCAGGACAGCGTCCGCTCCTACGAGCAGTACTTC. It yields the protein CASQDSVRSYEQYF. This chain joins TRBV5-5 and TRBJ2-7; D is perhaps TRBD1 (6 bases). V lost 7 bases and J 0 bases, leaving 14 bases between the germline ends. Looked up from germline, CDR1 is SGHKS and CDR2 is YYEKEE (reference sequence). This CDR3 is 14 amino acids long.

The rearrangement joins TRBV29-1 to TRBJ1-5; D is unclear. Trimming took 8 bases from V and 13 from J, leaving 12 bases between them. The CDR3 length is 9 residues. Germline CDR1 SQVTM, CDR2 ANQGSEA. The CDR3 sequence is CSHIESQHF. The CDR3 DNA follows: TGCAGCCATATCGAGTCTCAGCATTTT.

The J gene is TRBJ2-7, the V gene TRBV9; 8 nucleotides match TRBD2. There are 14 residues in the CDR3. The germline V gene has CDR1 SGDLS and CDR2 YYNGEE. V shed 0 bases, J shed 5 bases, and the junction held 4 bases outside the gene matches. CDR3 coding DNA: TGTGCCAGCAGCGTAGTAGCGGGAAGCGACGAGCAGTACTTC. Its protein product is CASSVVAGSDEQYF.

The chain is built from TRBV29-1 and TRBJ2-1, with TRBD2 as a possible D gene (6 bases). V lost 6 bases, J lost 0 bases, and 18 bases lay in between. The length of the CDR3 is 16 residues. Germline lookup yields CDR1 SQVTM and CDR2 ANQGSEA. The CDR3: CSVRLLSGPSYNEQFF. The CDR3, as DNA: TGCAGCGTAAGACTTCTTAGCGGACCCTCCTACAATGAGCAGTTCTTC.

This chain connects TRBV30 to TRBJ1-5; 8 bases are a match to TRBD1. CDR1 and CDR2 from the germline V gene are GTSNPN and SVGIG (reference sequence). J was trimmed by 5 bases and V by 2 bases; bases with no gene match: 8. The CDR3 length is 15 residues. CDR3 sequence reads: CAWSKGGQGDQPQHF. CDR3 DNA sequence: TGTGCCTGGAGTAAGGGTGGACAGGGAGATCAGCCCCAGCATTTT.

This chain links TRBV15 with TRBJ1-1; D may be TRBD1 (6 bases). Germline CDR1 reads LNHNV; CDR2 reads YYDKDF (reference sequence). V was clipped by 0 bases and J by 7 bases, with 9 bases between them. The CDR3 consists of 13 residues. The CDR3 nucleotides read TGTGCCACCAGCAGAGATAGGGGGATTGAAGCTTTCTTT. This sequence encodes CATSRDRGIEAFF.

The chain is built from TRBV3-1 (or the pseudogene TRBV3-2) and TRBJ2-5; a possible D gene is TRBD1 (6 bases). Germline V CDR1 and CDR2: LGHDT, YNNKEL (reference sequence). V lost 7 bases, J lost 4 bases, and 10 bases lay in between. The CDR3 contains 12 residues. The CDR3 coding sequence is TGTGCCAGCATGGGGGCGAGAGAGACCCAGTACTTC. Amino acids: CASMGARETQYF.

This chain connects TRBV18 to TRBJ2-1; the match to TRBD2 covers 11 bases. The V gene end was trimmed by 6 bases and the J gene end by 1 base; junction bases not matched to a gene: 5. CDR3 length: 16 residues. The germline gives CDR1 KGHSH, CDR2 LQKENI. In DNA form, the CDR3 reads TGTGCCAGCTCCGGTAGCGGGAGGGGATCCTACAATGAGCAGTTCTTC. This gives the protein CASSGSGRGSYNEQFF. Filled out from reference TRBV18 and TRBJ2-1, the complete variable domain reads NAGVMQNPRHLVRRRGQEARLRCSPMKGHSHVYWYRQLPEEGLKFMVYLQKENIIDESGMPKERFSAEFPKEGPSILRIQQVVRGDSAAYFCASSGSGRGSYNEQFFGPGTRLTVL.

This chain uses TRBV9 with TRBJ1-3; 9 nucleotides line up with TRBD1. CDR1 and CDR2 (germline): SGDLS, YYNGEE. With 5 bases clipped from V and 1 base from J, the junction kept 1 base outside the gene matches. CDR3 size: 14 residues. The CDR3 sequence is CASRQGASGNTIYF. The DNA for the CDR3 is TGTGCCAGCAGACAGGGGGCGTCTGGAAACACCATATATTTT.

The rearrangement links TRBV9 to TRBJ2-2, with D possibly being TRBD2 (5 bases). Between the trimmed V and J ends, which lost 3 bases and 4 bases, there was a span of 13 bases. CDR3 length: 15 residues. From germline, CDR1 is SGDLS and CDR2 YYNGEE. CDR3: CASSERGAGTGELFF. The CDR3 DNA reads as TGTGCCAGCAGCGAGCGAGGCGCGGGCACCGGGGAGCTGTTTTTT.